This T cell receptor beta chain was sequenced for a study of shared clonotypes between healthy human individuals. Profiling relied on immunoSEQ multiplex PCR, and the TCRdb table lists in-frame clones only, not all of them. The sample comprises about 2 million clones, 85% to 95% of which are singletons, and roughly 0.13% rests with the top ten. Germline lookup yields CDR1 MGHRA and CDR2 YSYEKL. CDR3 size: 16 residues. With V trimmed by 4 bases and J by 5 bases, 9 bases remained unmatched. Material for sequencing was naive CD4+ T cells sorted from blood. Sample subset: CD45RA+ positively selected. The chain recombines TRBV4-1 with TRBJ2-2; 8 bases are a match to TRBD1. This receptor was obtained from a man between 18 and 29 years old in good health. Here the CDR3 reads CASSRSLDRETGELFF. DNA for the CDR3: TGCGCCAGCAGCCGCTCCCTGGACAGGGAAACCGGGGAGCTGTTTTTT.